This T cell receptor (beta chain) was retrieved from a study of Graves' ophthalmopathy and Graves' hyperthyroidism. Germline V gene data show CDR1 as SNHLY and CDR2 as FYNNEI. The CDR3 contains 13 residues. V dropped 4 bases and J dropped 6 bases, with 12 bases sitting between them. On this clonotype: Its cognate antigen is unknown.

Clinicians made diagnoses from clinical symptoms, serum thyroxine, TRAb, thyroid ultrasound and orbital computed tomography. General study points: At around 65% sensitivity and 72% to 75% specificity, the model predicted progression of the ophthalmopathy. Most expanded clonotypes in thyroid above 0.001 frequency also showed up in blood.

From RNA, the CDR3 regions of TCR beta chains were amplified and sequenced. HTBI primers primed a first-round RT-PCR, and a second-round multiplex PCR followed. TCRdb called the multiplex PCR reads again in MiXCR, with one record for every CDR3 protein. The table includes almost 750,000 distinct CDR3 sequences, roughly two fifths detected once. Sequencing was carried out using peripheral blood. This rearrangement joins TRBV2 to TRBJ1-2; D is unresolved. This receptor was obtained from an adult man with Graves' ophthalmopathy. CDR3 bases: TGTGCCAGCAGTGCAGAGGGAGAGCATGGCTACACCTTC. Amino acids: CASSAEGEHGYTF.